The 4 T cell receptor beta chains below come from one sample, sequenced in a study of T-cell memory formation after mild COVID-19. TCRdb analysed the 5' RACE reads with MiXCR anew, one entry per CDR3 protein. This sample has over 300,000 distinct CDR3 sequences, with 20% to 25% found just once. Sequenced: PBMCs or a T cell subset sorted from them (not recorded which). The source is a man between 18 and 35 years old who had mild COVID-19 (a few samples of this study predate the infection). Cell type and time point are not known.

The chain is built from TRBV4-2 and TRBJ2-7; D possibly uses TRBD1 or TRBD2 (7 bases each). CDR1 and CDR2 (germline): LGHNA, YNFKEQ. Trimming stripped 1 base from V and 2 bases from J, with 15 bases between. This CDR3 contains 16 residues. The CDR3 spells CASSQATGEGAYEQYF. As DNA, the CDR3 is TGTGCCAGCAGCCAAGCCACAGGGGAGGGGGCCTACGAGCAGTACTTC.

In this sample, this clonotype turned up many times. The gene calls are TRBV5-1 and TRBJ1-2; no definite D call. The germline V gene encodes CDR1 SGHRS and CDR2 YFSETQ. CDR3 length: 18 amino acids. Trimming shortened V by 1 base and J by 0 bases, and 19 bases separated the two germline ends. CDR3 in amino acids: CASSLSGDSGGANYGYTF. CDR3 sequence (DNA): TGCGCCAGCAGCTTGTCCGGAGACTCAGGAGGAGCTAACTATGGCTACACCTTC.

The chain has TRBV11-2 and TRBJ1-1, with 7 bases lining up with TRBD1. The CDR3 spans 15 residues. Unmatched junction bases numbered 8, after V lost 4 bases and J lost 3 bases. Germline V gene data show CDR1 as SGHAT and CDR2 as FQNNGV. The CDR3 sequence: CASSSPTGRDTEAFF. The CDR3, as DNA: TGTGCCAGCAGCTCCCCGACAGGGAGGGACACTGAAGCTTTCTTT.

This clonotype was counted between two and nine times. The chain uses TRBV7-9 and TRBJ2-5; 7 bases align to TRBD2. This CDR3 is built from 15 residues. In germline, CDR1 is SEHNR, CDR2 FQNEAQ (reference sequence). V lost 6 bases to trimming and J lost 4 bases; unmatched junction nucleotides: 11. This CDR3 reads CASRPLSGAGETQYF. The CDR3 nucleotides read TGTGCCAGCAGACCGCTCAGCGGGGCAGGAGAGACCCAGTACTTC.